This passage covers 20 T cell receptor beta chains from one sample sequenced in a study of PD-1 blockade in classical Hodgkin lymphoma. Relapse after autologous stem cell transplantation occurred in every patient, and brentuximab vedotin exposure varied. Assay used: immunoSEQ multiplex PCR; TCRdb lists only in-frame clones, some missing. The data show about 14,000 clones, with more than 75% seen just once and approximately 25% held by the top ten. The sequenced sample was peripheral blood mononuclear cells (PBMCs), obtained at baseline. Source of these receptors: a human donor with classical Hodgkin lymphoma.

The gene calls are TRBV7-2 and TRBJ2-2; the match to TRBD2 covers 7 bases. CDR3 length: 15 amino acids. Losses at the gene ends were 5 bases for V and 2 bases for J; bases not matched to a gene: 5. The germline CDR1 and CDR2 sequences are SGHTA and FQGNSA. CDR3 sequence reads: CASSASGLNTGELFF. The CDR3 DNA sequence: TGTGCCAGCAGCGCTAGCGGCCTTAACACCGGGGAGCTGTTTTTT.

The table lists this clone with a few counts. This rearrangement joins TRBV19 to TRBJ1-5, with D hard to call. With 6 bases removed from V and 8 bases from J, the gap between germline ends came to 14 bases. This CDR3 is built from 13 residues. CDR1 is LNHDA, CDR2 SQIVND, per germline (reference sequence). The CDR3 nucleotides are TGTGCCAGTAGCCTTCAGGAAGCCGAGCCCCAGCATTTT. This encodes CASSLQEAEPQHF.

The chain couples TRBV15 to TRBJ2-5, with D unresolved. The V end was cut by 5 bases, the J end by 5 bases, with 15 bases between. The CDR3 is 14 residues long. The germline V gene encodes CDR1 LNHNV and CDR2 YYDKDF (reference sequence). CDR3 protein: CATSPRTTVETQYF. The DNA of the CDR3 is TGTGCCACCAGCCCCCGGACGACCGTGGAGACCCAGTACTTC.

The chain recombines TRBV2 with TRBJ2-1; D unresolved. The CDR3 has 13 residues. Germline V gene data show CDR1 as SNHLY and CDR2 as FYNNEI. V shed 2 bases and J shed 4 bases, with 6 bases lying between them. CDR3 in DNA: TGTGCCAGCAGTGAAATTACGTACAATGAGCAGTTCTTC. It codes for CASSEITYNEQFF.

The genes are TRBV5-1 and TRBJ2-7, with D maybe TRBD1 (6 bases). Trimming pared 1 base from V and 2 bases from J, leaving 22 bases between. There are 18 residues in the CDR3. CDR1 is SGHRS, CDR2 YFSETQ, per germline. Written as DNA, the CDR3 is TGCGCCAGCAGCTTGAATCCAGGACAGCAGATAATCCCCTACGAGCAGTACTTC. Translation: CASSLNPGQQIIPYEQYF. Together with reference TRBV5-1 and TRBJ2-7, the CDR3 gives the full variable domain: KAGVTQTPRYLIKTRGQQVTLSCSPISGHRSVSWYQQTPGQGLQFLFEYFSETQRNKGNFPGRFSGRQFSNSRSEMNVSTLELGDSALYLCASSLNPGQQIIPYEQYFGPGTRLTVT.

As regards this clone: The same CDR3 can be traced to other DNA sequences in this sample. This CDR3 is CASSLSANYGYTF. The DNA of the CDR3 is TGTGCCAGCAGCTTAAGTGCTAACTATGGCTACACCTTC. V is TRBV7-3 and J is TRBJ1-2; D is ambiguous. The V gene's germline CDR1 is SGHTA and CDR2 FQGTGA. The CDR3 totals 13 residues. Trimming took 1 base from V and 0 from J, leaving 3 bases between them.

The chain uses TRBV30 and TRBJ2-3, with D possibly being TRBD1 (6 bases). The CDR3 runs to 16 residues. In germline, CDR1 is GTSNPN, CDR2 SVGIG (reference sequence). V lost 0 bases, J lost 0 bases, and 13 bases lay in between. This CDR3 is CAWSVKGVDSTDTQYF. The CDR3 bases are TGTGCCTGGAGTGTAAAGGGGGTAGATAGCACAGATACGCAGTATTTT.

The chain couples TRBV5-1 to TRBJ2-1; 12 bases map to TRBD2. Per germline, CDR1 SGHRS and CDR2 YFSETQ. The CDR3 totals 14 residues. Trimming cost V 3 bases and J 6 bases; bases outside gene matches: 1. Written as DNA, the CDR3 is TGCGCCAGCAGCTGGACTAGCGGGGCCAATGAGCAGTTCTTC. This encodes CASSWTSGANEQFF. Drawing the rest from reference TRBV5-1 and TRBJ2-1, the complete variable domain is KAGVTQTPRYLIKTRGQQVTLSCSPISGHRSVSWYQQTPGQGLQFLFEYFSETQRNKGNFPGRFSGRQFSNSRSEMNVSTLELGDSALYLCASSWTSGANEQFFGPGTRLTVL.

The rearrangement links TRBV27 to TRBJ1-6; D not certain. The CDR3 has 12 amino acids. The germline V gene encodes CDR1 MNHEY and CDR2 SMNVEV (reference sequence). V dropped 7 bases and J dropped 3 bases, with 4 bases sitting between them. This CDR3 is CASKFYNSPLHF. The CDR3, as DNA: TGTGCCAGCAAATTCTATAATTCACCCCTCCACTTT.

The chain is built from TRBV11-3 and TRBJ1-5; no reliable D call. Germline loops: CDR1 SGHNT, CDR2 YENEEA. V was clipped by 3 bases and J by 5 bases, with 11 bases between them. The CDR3 length is 14 residues. CDR3 sequence reads: CASSLSRAHQPQHF. The DNA of the CDR3 is TGTGCCAGCAGCTTGTCGCGGGCGCATCAGCCCCAGCATTTT. Combining the CDR3 with reference TRBV11-3 and TRBJ1-5 gives the whole variable domain EAGVVQSPRYKIIEKKQPVAFWCNPISGHNTLYWYLQNLGQGPELLIRYENEEAVDDSQLPKDRFSAERLKGVDSTLKIQPAELGDSAVYLCASSLSRAHQPQHFGDGTRLSIL.

The V and J genes are TRBV18 and TRBJ1-5, with D tentatively TRBD1 (6 bases). This CDR3 comprises 13 residues. Germline V CDR1 and CDR2: KGHSH, LQKENI. V was cut by 5 bases and J by 7 bases, with 12 bases left in between. The CDR3 DNA follows: TGTGCCAGCTCAGAGCAGGGGAGCCAGCCCCAGCATTTT. Translation gives CASSEQGSQPQHF.

The chain has TRBV19 and TRBJ2-1; 11 positions agree with TRBD2. The V segment lost 1 base and the J segment 2 bases; nucleotides outside the gene matches: 4. The germline gives CDR1 LNHDA, CDR2 SQIVND (reference sequence). The CDR3 length is 17 residues. In nucleotides, the CDR3 is TGTGCCAGTAGTATAGCCCAACTAGCGGGGGCCTACAATGAGCAGTTCTTC. This codes for CASSIAQLAGAYNEQFF.

J is TRBJ2-5 and V is TRBV7-9; D is uncertain. Per germline, CDR1 SEHNR and CDR2 FQNEAQ (reference sequence). V was cut by 4 bases and J by 10 bases, with 13 bases left in between. There are 12 residues in the CDR3. In nucleotides, the CDR3 is TGTGCCAGCAGCTCTCCCCTGGGGAACCAGTACTTC. This sequence encodes CASSSPLGNQYF.

The CDR3 reads CASSPDRRNTEAFF. DNA of the CDR3: TGCGCCAGCAGCCCAGACAGGAGGAACACTGAAGCTTTCTTT. This chain joins TRBV5-1 and TRBJ1-1; D may be TRBD1 (6 bases). Per the germline V gene, CDR1 is SGHRS and CDR2 is YFSETQ. V lost 4 bases to trimming and J lost 1 base, with 11 bases between them. The CDR3 has 14 residues.

This clone was seen just once. The V gene is TRBV7-8, the J gene TRBJ2-2; D is uncertain. This CDR3 spans 14 amino acids. CDR1 is SGHVS, CDR2 FQNEAQ, per germline. V was trimmed by 5 bases and J by 6 bases, leaving 13 bases between them. The CDR3 DNA follows: TGTGCCAGCAGCGATATACGTGTATCCGGGGAGCTGTTTTTT. This gives the protein CASSDIRVSGELFF. Based on the CDR3 plus reference TRBV7-8 and TRBJ2-2, the full variable domain is GAGVSQSPRYKVAKRGQDVALRCDPISGHVSLFWYQQALGQGPEFLTYFQNEAQLDKSGLPSDRFFAERPEGSVSTLKIQRTQQEDSAVYLCASSDIRVSGELFFGEGSRLTVL.

Here the CDR3 DNA reads TGTGCCAGCAGTCTGAACCGGGAGCTGTTTTTT. Encoded protein: CASSLNRELFF. V gene TRBV14 combines with J gene TRBJ2-2; D is unresolved. CDR1 and CDR2 (germline): SGHDN, FVKESK. The CDR3 runs 11 residues. Trimming removed 6 bases from V and 9 bases from J, with 8 bases in between. The full variable domain, rest sourced from reference TRBV14 and TRBJ2-2, is EAGVTQFPSHSVIEKGQTVTLRCDPISGHDNLYWYRRVMGKEIKFLLHFVKESKQDESGMPNNRFLAERTGGTYSTLKVQPAELEDSGVYFCASSLNRELFFGEGSRLTVL.

This chain uses TRBV11-1 with TRBJ1-2, with unresolved D. This CDR3 region has 13 residues. Trimming shortened V by 3 bases and J by 7 bases, and 12 bases separated the two germline ends. In germline, CDR1 is SGHAT, CDR2 FQDESV (reference sequence). DNA for the CDR3: TGTGCCAGCAGCTTTGTTTCCCGCCGTGGCTACACCTTC. Translation gives CASSFVSRRGYTF. The full variable domain, completed using reference TRBV11-1 and TRBJ1-2, is EAEVAQSPRYKITEKSQAVAFWCDPISGHATLYWYRQILGQGPELLVQFQDESVVDDSQLPKDRFSAERLKGVDSTLKIQPAELGDSAMYLCASSFVSRRGYTFGSGTRLTVV.

This clone was detected only a few times. The chain couples TRBV5-1 to TRBJ1-2, with 7 bases lining up with TRBD1. Germline-derived CDR1 and CDR2 are SGHRS and YFSETQ. The CDR3 is 14 amino acids. Germline trimming cut 4 bases from V and 3 bases from J; bases unmatched to any gene: 6. The CDR3 here is CASSREGQHYGYTF. For the CDR3, the DNA is TGCGCCAGCAGCAGAGAGGGACAGCACTATGGCTACACCTTC. Combining the CDR3 with reference TRBV5-1 and TRBJ1-2 gives the whole variable domain KAGVTQTPRYLIKTRGQQVTLSCSPISGHRSVSWYQQTPGQGLQFLFEYFSETQRNKGNFPGRFSGRQFSNSRSEMNVSTLELGDSALYLCASSREGQHYGYTFGSGTRLTVV.

The gene calls are TRBV28 and TRBJ1-5; a weak D match, TRBD1 (5 bases). Germline lookup yields CDR1 MDHEN and CDR2 SYDVKM. V was trimmed by 6 bases and J by 1 base, leaving 10 bases between them. This CDR3 has 14 amino acids. Here the CDR3 DNA reads TGTGCCAGCAGCGGACACCCCAGCAATCAGCCCCAGCATTTT. Protein: CASSGHPSNQPQHF.

The chain recombines TRBV18 with TRBJ2-7, with TRBD1 as a possible D gene (5 bases). The V end was cut by 6 bases, the J end by 5 bases, with 14 bases between. CDR1 is KGHSH, CDR2 LQKENI, per germline. The CDR3 is 13 amino acids. CDR3 DNA: TGTGCCAGCTCCTCCTCAGGGTATAACGAGCAGTACTTC. Its protein is CASSSSGYNEQYF.